This T cell receptor (beta chain) was recovered during a study of blood T cells in healthy people across ages. Findings of the study overall: Naive T cell percentage and TCR beta diversity correlated strongly.

This CDR3 is 14 amino acids long. CDR1 and CDR2 (germline): SGHTA, FQGNSA. V was cut by 1 base and J by 2 bases, with 8 bases left in between. A J-beta primer mix and a sample-barcoded 5' primer were used in a second PCR of roughly 7 to 12 cycles. Each CDR3 protein gets one entry after TCRdb re-called the 5' RACE reads with MiXCR. This sample has 1,500,000 or so distinct CDR3 sequences; approximately 43% occur once, and the top ten carry 4%. This clonotype has only a few counts. Its antigen remains unknown. This sequence originates from a woman in her late teens or twenties in good health. The chain joins TRBV7-2 to TRBJ1-2; D gene uncertain. Sequencing was carried out using blood. The CDR3 region is CASSLGVRNYGYTF. The CDR3 nucleotides read TGTGCCAGCAGCTTAGGAGTACGCAACTATGGCTACACCTTC.